This is a list of T cell receptor beta chains from one sample in a study of OX40 agonist ivuxolimab in advanced cancers. Here immunoSEQ multiplex PCR was the method, and the copy in TCRdb shows in-frame clones only, minus some. In the table there are about 84,000 clones, roughly 85% of which are singletons. This specimen was CD4+ or CD8+ T cells sorted from blood, taken in a trial of the OX40 agonist ivuxolimab. Receptors originate from an adult with an advanced solid tumor such as melanoma, head and neck, liver or kidney cancer. CDR3s include the opening cysteine and the closing phenylalanine or tryptophan. The D gene is left open where the match is weak. Rows may omit the clone size; those that give it use once, few, many or a size class.

j_call | clone_size | v_call | cdr3_length | d_call | cdr3_nt | cdr3_aa
TRBJ1-6 | few | TRBV6-5 | 15 | TRBD1 | TGTGCCAGCACCAGGACAGGGGGCGGTAATTCACCCCTCCACTTT | CASTRTGGGNSPLHF
TRBJ2-1 | . | TRBV6-6 | 13 | . | TGTGCCAGCAGGGGGGGCGGCTACAATGAGCAGTTCTTC | CASRGGGYNEQFF
TRBJ2-7 | . | TRBV14 | 13 | . | TGTGCCAGCAGCCACGGGGTCTTCTACGAGCAGTACTTC | CASSHGVFYEQYF
TRBJ2-2 | . | TRBV19 | 14 | . | TGTGCCAGTAGTACAGGGAGGAACACCGGGGAGCTGTTTTTT | CASSTGRNTGELFF
TRBJ1-2 | . | TRBV14 | 14 | TRBD1 | TGTGCCAGCAGCCCCCTGACAGGGGGCTATGGCTACACCTTC | CASSPLTGGYGYTF
TRBJ1-6 | once | TRBV2 | 14 | . | TGTGCCAGCTGTCAATACCTCGGGAATTCACCCCTCCACTTT | CASCQYLGNSPLHF
TRBJ1-5 | . | TRBV19 | 18 | . | TGTGCCAGTAGTATAAATTCCCAGTTAGGGTTGAGCAATCAGCCCCAGCATTTT | CASSINSQLGLSNQPQHF
TRBJ1-5 | medium-sized | TRBV5-1 | 15 | TRBD1 | TGCGCCAGCAGCTTGACAGGGGGCTACAATCAGCCCCAGCATTTT | CASSLTGGYNQPQHF
TRBJ1-3 | . | TRBV15 | 15 | . | TGTGCCACCAGCAGAGATGGGGTGTCTGGAAACACCATATATTTT | CATSRDGVSGNTIYF
TRBJ1-6 | . | TRBV5-6 | 14 | . | TGTGCCAGCAGCCGCCGGGACCATAATTCACCCCTCCACTTT | CASSRRDHNSPLHF
TRBJ2-1 | . | TRBV18 | 13 | . | TGTGCCAGCTCACTGGGATCTAGCACTGAGCAGTTCTTC | CASSLGSSTEQFF
TRBJ1-1 | . | TRBV5-1 | 13 | . | TGCGCCAGCAGCTCGGGCGGGACCACTGAAGCTTTCTTT | CASSSGGTTEAFF
TRBJ2-5 | . | TRBV4-1 | 17 | TRBD1 | TGCGCCAGCAGCGGATGGCAAAATGACAGGGGGCCAGAGACCCAGTACTTC | CASSGWQNDRGPETQYF
TRBJ2-1 | . | TRBV5-1 | 17 | . | TGCGCCAGCAGCTTGGGTCCGGGGGCTGGATCCTACAATGAGCAGTTCTTC | CASSLGPGAGSYNEQFF
TRBJ1-2 | once | TRBV7-2 | 15 | . | TGTGCCAGCAGCTTTTTGAGGAGGGGCGACTATGGCTACACCTTC | CASSFLRRGDYGYTF
TRBJ2-1 | once | TRBV2 | 13 | TRBD2 | TGTGCCACCAAAGCGGGGGTACACAATGAGCAGTTCTTC | CATKAGVHNEQFF
TRBJ2-2 | . | TRBV6-1 | 15 | . | TGTGCCAGCAGTTGGTCGGACGGGAACACCGGGGAGCTGTTTTTT | CASSWSDGNTGELFF
TRBJ2-7 | few | TRBV7-9 | 12 | . | TGTGCCAGCAGTACGTACCTCTACGAGCAGTACTTC | CASSTYLYEQYF
TRBJ2-2 | . | TRBV7-8 | 15 | . | TGTGCCAGCAGCTTAGATGTTACGGACACCGGGGAGCTGTTTTTT | CASSLDVTDTGELFF
TRBJ2-1 | once | TRBV7-3 | 14 | TRBD2 | TGTGCCAGCAGCTTAGGGCAGCGGGGGTCGATGCAGTTCTTC | CASSLGQRGSMQFF
TRBJ1-4 | . | TRBV28 | 16 | TRBD1 | TGTGCCAGCAGGCTTGGCGGCGGGACAGGGGAAGAAAAACTGTTTTTT | CASRLGGGTGEEKLFF
TRBJ2-5 | . | TRBV2 | 16 | TRBD1 | TGTGCCAGCAAAGGAGGAGACAGGGGGCTCCAAGAGACCCAGTACTTC | CASKGGDRGLQETQYF
TRBJ2-2 | . | TRBV7-3 | 15 | TRBD2 | TGTGCCAGCAGCAAGACTAGCTACAACACCGGGGAGCTGTTTTTT | CASSKTSYNTGELFF
TRBJ1-1 | . | TRBV20-1 | 11 | . | TGCAGTGCCTTTTGGAACACTGAAGCTTTCTTT | CSAFWNTEAFF
TRBJ1-2 | . | TRBV6-5 | 13 | TRBD1 | TGTGCCAGCAGGGGACAGGGGGTACGTGGCTACACCTTC | CASRGQGVRGYTF
TRBJ1-4 | . | TRBV7-9 | 15 | TRBD1 | TGTGCCAGCAGCATTACCGGGACAGAGAATGAAAAACTGTTTTTT | CASSITGTENEKLFF
TRBJ1-2 | . | TRBV2 | 14 | . | TGTGCCAGCGAACTCCAACCAGGTACGCGAGGCTACACCTTC | CASELQPGTRGYTF
TRBJ1-3 | . | TRBV28 | 14 | . | TGTGCCAGCAGTTTCCCGAGCGTCCGAAACACCATATATTTT | CASSFPSVRNTIYF
TRBJ2-1 | . | TRBV18 | 18 | TRBD2 | TGTGCCAGCTCAAGCATGGGACTAGCGGGAGGAACATACAATGAGCAGTTCTTC | CASSSMGLAGGTYNEQFF
TRBJ2-3 | . | TRBV5-1 | 17 | TRBD2 | TGCGCCAGCAGCTTGGCCGGGACTAGCGCCGACCCAGATACGCAGTATTTT | CASSLAGTSADPDTQYF
TRBJ2-7 | . | TRBV6-1 | 16 | TRBD2 | TGTGCCAGCAGTGAATCGGTGAGCGGGAGCCGTGGCGAGCAGTACTTC | CASSESVSGSRGEQYF
TRBJ2-5 | . | TRBV29-1 | 14 | TRBD2 | TGCAGCGTCTCACCAGCGGGAGAGGTAGAGACCCAGTACTTC | CSVSPAGEVETQYF
TRBJ2-1 | . | TRBV2 | 16 | TRBD1 | TGTGCCAGCAGTGATTGGGGTAGGGGGCGTCTAAATGAGCAGTTCTTC | CASSDWGRGRLNEQFF
TRBJ1-6 | . | TRBV4-1 | 15 | . | TGCGCCAGCAGCCAAGAATCCCTAGTTTATTCACCCCTCCACTTT | CASSQESLVYSPLHF
TRBJ2-4 | . | TRBV18 | 15 | TRBD2 | TGTGCCAGCTCACCACCGGCTAGCGGGATTAACATTCAGTACTTC | CASSPPASGINIQYF
TRBJ1-4 | once | TRBV5-5 | 14 | . | TGTGCCAGCAGCCGCGGACAGTTGGCGGAAAAACTGTTTTTT | CASSRGQLAEKLFF
TRBJ1-2 | . | TRBV7-2 | 14 | . | TGTGCCAGCAGCTTTCGAGGGGGGGACTATGGCTACACCTTC | CASSFRGGDYGYTF
TRBJ2-3 | . | TRBV29-1 | 12 | . | TGCAGCGTTGAAGATCTTGCAGATACGCAGTATTTT | CSVEDLADTQYF
TRBJ2-5 | . | TRBV7-9 | 14 | . | TGTGCCAGCAGCCCCCCGACCAACCAAGAGACCCAGTACTTC | CASSPPTNQETQYF
TRBJ2-3 | . | TRBV10-3 | 18 | TRBD2 | TGTGCCATCAGTGAAGGAGGGAATTATTGGCGGGAGACAGATACGCAGTATTTT | CAISEGGNYWRETDTQYF
TRBJ2-3 | . | TRBV5-1 | 15 | . | TGCGCCAGCAGCTTGGGAACAGGAGCAGCAGATACGCAGTATTTT | CASSLGTGAADTQYF
TRBJ2-5 | . | TRBV2 | 17 | . | TGTGCCAGCAGGTTTCGCGGATGGGACCGCCCCCAAGAGACCCAGTACTTC | CASRFRGWDRPQETQYF
TRBJ2-5 | . | TRBV5-1 | 16 | TRBD1 | TGCGCCAGCAGCCGCGGACAGGGGTGGGAGCAAGAGACCCAGTACTTC | CASSRGQGWEQETQYF
TRBJ1-5 | once | TRBV18 | 13 | . | TGTGCCAGCTCACCAGACAGTAATCAGCCCCAGCATTTT | CASSPDSNQPQHF
TRBJ1-5 | . | TRBV6-1 | 15 | . | TGTGCCAGCAGTGAAGCGGGCAGTTACAATCAGCCCCAGCATTTT | CASSEAGSYNQPQHF
TRBJ1-1 | . | TRBV2 | 16 | . | TGCGCCAGCAGTGTAACAGTGTTACCTCTGAACACTGAAGCTTTCTTT | CASSVTVLPLNTEAFF
TRBJ2-2 | . | TRBV18 | 14 | . | TGTGCCAGCTCACCACCCGGAGGAACCGGGGAGCTGTTTTTT | CASSPPGGTGELFF
TRBJ2-3 | . | TRBV7-9 | 13 | TRBD2 | TGTGCCAAGACGGGACTAGAAACAGATACGCAGTATTTT | CAKTGLETDTQYF
TRBJ2-3 | . | TRBV6-1 | 14 | . | TGTGCCAGCAGTGAATTCGGCAGCACAGATACGCAGTATTTT | CASSEFGSTDTQYF